These T cell receptor beta chains were read from a single sample in a study of blood T cell repertoires in COVID-19. Assay used: immunoSEQ multiplex PCR; TCRdb lists only in-frame clones, some missing. This table holds under 150,000 clones, about 80% found once. Sequencing was performed on peripheral blood. The source is a woman over 75 in a cohort sampled during active or convalescent COVID-19. Each CDR3 is given with its conserved first and last residue. D genes are given only for firm matches. Clone size is given for some rows only: seen once, a few or many times, or a class if the clone is expanded.

TGTGCCAGCAGTTTAATGGCGAACACTGAAGCTTTCTTT	CASSLMANTEAFF	TRBJ1-1	TRBV27	.	.
TGCAGCGTTGAACTGGGGGGGGACTATGGCTACACCTTC	CSVELGGDYGYTF	TRBJ1-2	TRBV29-1	.	.
TGTGCCAGCAGCAAAGAGGATAGCTGGGGACAGGTCGCCAAAAACATTCAGTACTTC	CASSKEDSWGQVAKNIQYF	TRBJ2-4	TRBV21-1	.	few
TGCGCCAGCAGCTCCCCAGGACAGGGGCTTAATTCACCCCTCCACTTT	CASSSPGQGLNSPLHF	TRBJ1-6	TRBV5-1	TRBD1	.
TGTGCCAGCTCACCTCGACAGGGATATGAAAAACTGTTTTTT	CASSPRQGYEKLFF	TRBJ1-4	TRBV18	TRBD1	.
TGTGCCAGCAGCTTAACGGGGGGGAGCACAGATACGCAGTATTTT	CASSLTGGSTDTQYF	TRBJ2-3	TRBV7-3	TRBD2	.
TGTGCCAGCAGTCCAGGGCCGACAGGGGACCCATTGACAGGTGGCTACACCTTC	CASSPGPTGDPLTGGYTF	TRBJ1-2	TRBV7-2	TRBD1	.
TGTGCCAGCAGTTACTCTGGGGGACTGAAGTTCTTC	CASSYSGGLKFF	TRBJ2-1	TRBV6-5	.	.
TGCGCCAGCAGCTTGGACAGGGGGAATTCACCCCTCCACTTT	CASSLDRGNSPLHF	TRBJ1-6	TRBV5-1	TRBD1	.
TGTGCCAGCAGTTACGGGGAGGGCAATCAGCCCCAGCATTTT	CASSYGEGNQPQHF	TRBJ1-5	TRBV6-6	.	.
TGTGCCAGTGGGAGCGGGGGGCTAAACACCGGGGAGCTGTTTTTT	CASGSGGLNTGELFF	TRBJ2-2	TRBV19	TRBD2	.
TGTGCCAGTAGTGCGGGGAGGGCTAACACCGGGGAGCTGTTTTTT	CASSAGRANTGELFF	TRBJ2-2	TRBV19	TRBD2	.
TGTGCCAGCAGCTTACTCTTACAGGGATCCACTGAAGCTTTCTTT	CASSLLLQGSTEAFF	TRBJ1-1	TRBV7-9	.	.
TGTGCCAGCAGTTTCGGTCTGGCCTACGAGCAGTACTTC	CASSFGLAYEQYF	TRBJ2-7	TRBV27	.	once
TGTGCCAGCAGTGAGGGGGCGCTTGGAAACACCATATATTTT	CASSEGALGNTIYF	TRBJ1-3	TRBV2	.	.
TGTGCCAGTAGTAAACAGGGTGGCACTGAAGCTTTCTTT	CASSKQGGTEAFF	TRBJ1-1	TRBV19	.	.
TGTGCCAGCTCACCGACAGCGGGACAGGGGATACTGTTTTTT	CASSPTAGQGILFF	TRBJ1-4	TRBV18	TRBD1	.
TGTGCCAGCAGCTATTACCACAGGTCGGGGGCCTACGAGCAGTACTTC	CASSYYHRSGAYEQYF	TRBJ2-7	TRBV5-5	.	.
TGTGCCAGCAGCTTAGATGGGGCGGTCAAAGGGAAGGGTGAAAAACTGTTTTTT	CASSLDGAVKGKGEKLFF	TRBJ1-4	TRBV7-2	.	once
TGTGCCAGCAGAAGATTGAGGACAGCTAATGAAAAACTGTTTTTT	CASRRLRTANEKLFF	TRBJ1-4	TRBV4-2	.	.
TGTGCCAGTAGTGCTGGCCGGGACAGGGTCAATCAGCCCCAGCATTTT	CASSAGRDRVNQPQHF	TRBJ1-5	TRBV19	TRBD1	.
TGTGCCAGCAGCCCCCGACAAAACACCGGGGAGCTGTTTTTT	CASSPRQNTGELFF	TRBJ2-2	TRBV7-6	.	.
TGTGCCAGCAGTTTATCCAGCTCCTATAATTCACCCCTCCACTTT	CASSLSSSYNSPLHF	TRBJ1-6	TRBV27	.	.
TGTGCCAGCAGCTTCGGACAGGGGGTTGCTGAAGCTTTCTTT	CASSFGQGVAEAFF	TRBJ1-1	TRBV7-9	TRBD1	.